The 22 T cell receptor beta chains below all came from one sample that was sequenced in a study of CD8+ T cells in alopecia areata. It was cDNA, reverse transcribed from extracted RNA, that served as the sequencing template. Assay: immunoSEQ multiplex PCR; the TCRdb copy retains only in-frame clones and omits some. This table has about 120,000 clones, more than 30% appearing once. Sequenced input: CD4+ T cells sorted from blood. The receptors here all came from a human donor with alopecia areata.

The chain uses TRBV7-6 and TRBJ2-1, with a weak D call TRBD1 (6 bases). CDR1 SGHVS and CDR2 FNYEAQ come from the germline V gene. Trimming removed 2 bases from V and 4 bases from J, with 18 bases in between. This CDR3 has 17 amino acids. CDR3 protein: CASSLTGSMGSYNEQFF. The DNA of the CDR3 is TGTGCCAGCAGCTTAACAGGGTCCATGGGGAGTTACAATGAGCAGTTCTTC.

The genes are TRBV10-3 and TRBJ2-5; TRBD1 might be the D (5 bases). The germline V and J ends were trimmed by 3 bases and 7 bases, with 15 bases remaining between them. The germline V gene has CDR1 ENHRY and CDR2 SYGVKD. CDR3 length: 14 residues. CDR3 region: CAISEQASPGTQYF. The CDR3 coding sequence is TGTGCCATCAGTGAACAGGCCTCCCCGGGGACCCAGTACTTC.

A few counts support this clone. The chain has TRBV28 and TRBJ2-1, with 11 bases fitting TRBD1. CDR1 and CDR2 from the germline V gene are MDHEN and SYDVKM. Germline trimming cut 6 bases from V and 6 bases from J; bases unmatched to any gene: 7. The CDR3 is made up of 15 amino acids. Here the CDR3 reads CASSPAGTGGNEQFF. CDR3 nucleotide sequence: TGTGCCAGCAGCCCGGCCGGGACAGGGGGCAATGAGCAGTTCTTC.

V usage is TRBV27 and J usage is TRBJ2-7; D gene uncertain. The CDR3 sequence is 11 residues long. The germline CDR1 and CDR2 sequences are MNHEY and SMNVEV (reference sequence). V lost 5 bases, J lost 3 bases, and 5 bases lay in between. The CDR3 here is CASSTLYEQYF. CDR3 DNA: TGTGCCAGCAGTACACTCTACGAGCAGTACTTC.

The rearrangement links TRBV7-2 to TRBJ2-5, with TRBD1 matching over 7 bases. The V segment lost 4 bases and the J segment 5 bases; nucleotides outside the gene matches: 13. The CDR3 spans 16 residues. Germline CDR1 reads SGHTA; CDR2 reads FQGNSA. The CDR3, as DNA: TGTGCCAGCAGCTCACAGGGGTATGGGGTTTCGGAGACCCAGTACTTC. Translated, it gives CASSSQGYGVSETQYF.

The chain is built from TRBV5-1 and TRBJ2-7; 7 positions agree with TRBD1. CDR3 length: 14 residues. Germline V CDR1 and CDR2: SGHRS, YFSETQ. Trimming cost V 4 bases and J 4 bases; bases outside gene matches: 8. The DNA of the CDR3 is TGCGCCAGCAGCAGCCAGACAGGGTCATACGAGCAGTACTTC. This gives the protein CASSSQTGSYEQYF.

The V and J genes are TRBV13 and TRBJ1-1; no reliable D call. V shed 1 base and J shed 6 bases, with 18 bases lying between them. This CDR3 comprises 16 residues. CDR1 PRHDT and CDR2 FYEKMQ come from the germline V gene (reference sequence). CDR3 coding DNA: TGTGCCAGCAGCTTAGTATGGTTCGGCGGAGATCCTGAAGCTTTCTTT. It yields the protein CASSLVWFGGDPEAFF.

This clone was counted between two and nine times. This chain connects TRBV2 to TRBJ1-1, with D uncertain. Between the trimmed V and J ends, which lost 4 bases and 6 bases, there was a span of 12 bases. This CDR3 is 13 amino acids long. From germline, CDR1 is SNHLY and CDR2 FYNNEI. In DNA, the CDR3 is TGTGCCAGCAGTGCAGGATTCCTTTCTGAAGCTTTCTTT. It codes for CASSAGFLSEAFF.

Here the CDR3 DNA reads TGTGCCAGCAGATCACTAGGACAGGGATATGGCTACACCTTC. This sequence encodes CASRSLGQGYGYTF. The gene calls are TRBV6-5 and TRBJ1-2; TRBD1 matches at 8 bases. The CDR3 covers 14 residues. V gave up 6 bases and J gave up 5 bases; unmatched junction bases: 8. Germline CDR1 and CDR2: MNHEY and SVGAGI.

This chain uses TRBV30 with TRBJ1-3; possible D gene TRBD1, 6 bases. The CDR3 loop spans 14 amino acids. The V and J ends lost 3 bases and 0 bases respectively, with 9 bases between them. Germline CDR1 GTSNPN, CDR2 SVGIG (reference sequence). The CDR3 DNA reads TGTGCCTGGAGCCGGGGACACTCTGGAAACACCATATATTTT. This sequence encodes CAWSRGHSGNTIYF.

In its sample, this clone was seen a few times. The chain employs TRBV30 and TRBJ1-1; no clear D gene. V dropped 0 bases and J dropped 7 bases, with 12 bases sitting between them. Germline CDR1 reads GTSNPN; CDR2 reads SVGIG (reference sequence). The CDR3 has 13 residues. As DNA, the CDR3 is TGTGCCTGGAGTGTAAGCGGAATTGGTGAAGCTTTCTTT. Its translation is CAWSVSGIGEAFF.

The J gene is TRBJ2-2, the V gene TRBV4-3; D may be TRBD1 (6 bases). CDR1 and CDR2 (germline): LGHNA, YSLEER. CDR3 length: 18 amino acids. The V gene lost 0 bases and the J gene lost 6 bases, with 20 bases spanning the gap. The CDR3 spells CASSQDIGRGHPSGELFF. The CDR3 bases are TGCGCCAGCAGCCAAGATATCGGCAGGGGACATCCATCCGGGGAGCTGTTTTTT.

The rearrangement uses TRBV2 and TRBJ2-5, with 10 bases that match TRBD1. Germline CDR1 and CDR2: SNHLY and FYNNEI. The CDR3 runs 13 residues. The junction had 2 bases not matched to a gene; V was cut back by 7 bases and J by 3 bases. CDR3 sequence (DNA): TGTGCCAGCACGGGGACAGGGGAAGAGACCCAGTACTTC. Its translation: CASTGTGEETQYF.

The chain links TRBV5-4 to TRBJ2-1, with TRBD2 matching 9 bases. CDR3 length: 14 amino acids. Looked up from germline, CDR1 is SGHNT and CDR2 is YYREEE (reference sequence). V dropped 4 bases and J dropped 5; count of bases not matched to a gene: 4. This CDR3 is CASSPGLADNEQFF. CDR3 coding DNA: TGTGCCAGCAGCCCGGGACTAGCAGACAATGAGCAGTTCTTC.

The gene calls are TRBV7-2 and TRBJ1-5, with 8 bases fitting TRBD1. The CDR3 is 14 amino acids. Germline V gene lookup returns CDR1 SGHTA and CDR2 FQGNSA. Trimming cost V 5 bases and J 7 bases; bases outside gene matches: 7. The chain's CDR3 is CASSPRQGQQPQHF. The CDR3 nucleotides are TGTGCCAGCAGCCCCCGACAGGGGCAACAGCCCCAGCATTTT. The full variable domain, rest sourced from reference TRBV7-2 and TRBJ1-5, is GAGVSQSPSNKVTEKGKDVELRCDPISGHTALYWYRQSLGQGLEFLIYFQGNSAPDKSGLPSDRFSAERTGGSVSTLTIQRTQQEDSAVYLCASSPRQGQQPQHFGDGTRLSIL.

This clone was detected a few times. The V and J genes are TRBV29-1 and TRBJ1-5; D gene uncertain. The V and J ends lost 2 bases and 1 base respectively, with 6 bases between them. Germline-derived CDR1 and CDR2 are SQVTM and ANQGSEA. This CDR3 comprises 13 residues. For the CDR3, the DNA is TGCAGCGTTGAAAAACAGAGCAATCAGCCCCAGCATTTT. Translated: CSVEKQSNQPQHF.

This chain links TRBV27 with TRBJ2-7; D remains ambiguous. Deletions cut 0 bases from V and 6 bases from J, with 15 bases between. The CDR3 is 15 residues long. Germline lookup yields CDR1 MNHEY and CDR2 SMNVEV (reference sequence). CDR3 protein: CASSLSTPSRGEQYF. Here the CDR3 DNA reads TGTGCCAGCAGTTTATCGACCCCGTCTAGAGGCGAGCAGTACTTC.

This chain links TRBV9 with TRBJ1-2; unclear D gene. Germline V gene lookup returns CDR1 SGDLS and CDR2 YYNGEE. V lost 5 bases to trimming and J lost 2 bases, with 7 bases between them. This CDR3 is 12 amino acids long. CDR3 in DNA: TGTGCCAGCAGGGCCGGGAACTATGGCTACACCTTC. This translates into CASRAGNYGYTF. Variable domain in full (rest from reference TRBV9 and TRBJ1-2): DSGVTQTPKHLITATGQRVTLRCSPRSGDLSVYWYQQSLDQGLQFLIQYYNGEERAKGNILERFSAQQFPDLHSELNLSSLELGDSALYFCASRAGNYGYTFGSGTRLTVV.

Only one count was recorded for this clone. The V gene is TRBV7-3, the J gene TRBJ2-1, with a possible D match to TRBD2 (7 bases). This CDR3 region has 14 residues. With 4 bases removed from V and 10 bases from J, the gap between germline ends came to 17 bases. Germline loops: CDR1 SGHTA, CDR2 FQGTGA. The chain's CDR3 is CASSSMLGGHEQFF. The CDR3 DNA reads TGTGCCAGCAGCTCCATGCTGGGGGGGCACGAGCAGTTCTTC.

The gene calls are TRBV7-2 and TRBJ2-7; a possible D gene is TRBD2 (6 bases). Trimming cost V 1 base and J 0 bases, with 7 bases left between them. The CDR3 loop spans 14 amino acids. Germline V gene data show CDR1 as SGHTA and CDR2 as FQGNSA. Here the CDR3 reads CASSLEDYSYEQYF. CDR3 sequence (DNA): TGTGCCAGCAGCTTAGAGGACTACTCCTACGAGCAGTACTTC.

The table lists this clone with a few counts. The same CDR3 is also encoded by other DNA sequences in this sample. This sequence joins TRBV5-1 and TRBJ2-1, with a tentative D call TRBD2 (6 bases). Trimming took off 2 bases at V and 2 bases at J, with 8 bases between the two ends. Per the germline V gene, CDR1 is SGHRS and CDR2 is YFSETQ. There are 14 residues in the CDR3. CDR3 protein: CASSLGGAYNEQFF. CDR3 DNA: TGCGCCAGCAGCTTAGGCGGGGCCTACAATGAGCAGTTCTTC. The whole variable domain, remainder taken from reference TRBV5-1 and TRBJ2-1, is KAGVTQTPRYLIKTRGQQVTLSCSPISGHRSVSWYQQTPGQGLQFLFEYFSETQRNKGNFPGRFSGRQFSNSRSEMNVSTLELGDSALYLCASSLGGAYNEQFFGPGTRLTVL.

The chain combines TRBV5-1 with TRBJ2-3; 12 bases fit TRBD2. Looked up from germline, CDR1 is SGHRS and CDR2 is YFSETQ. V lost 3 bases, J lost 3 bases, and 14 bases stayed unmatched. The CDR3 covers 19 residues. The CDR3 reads CASSWDRSLAGGPTDTQYF. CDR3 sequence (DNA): TGCGCCAGCAGCTGGGACAGATCTCTAGCGGGGGGGCCAACAGATACGCAGTATTTT.